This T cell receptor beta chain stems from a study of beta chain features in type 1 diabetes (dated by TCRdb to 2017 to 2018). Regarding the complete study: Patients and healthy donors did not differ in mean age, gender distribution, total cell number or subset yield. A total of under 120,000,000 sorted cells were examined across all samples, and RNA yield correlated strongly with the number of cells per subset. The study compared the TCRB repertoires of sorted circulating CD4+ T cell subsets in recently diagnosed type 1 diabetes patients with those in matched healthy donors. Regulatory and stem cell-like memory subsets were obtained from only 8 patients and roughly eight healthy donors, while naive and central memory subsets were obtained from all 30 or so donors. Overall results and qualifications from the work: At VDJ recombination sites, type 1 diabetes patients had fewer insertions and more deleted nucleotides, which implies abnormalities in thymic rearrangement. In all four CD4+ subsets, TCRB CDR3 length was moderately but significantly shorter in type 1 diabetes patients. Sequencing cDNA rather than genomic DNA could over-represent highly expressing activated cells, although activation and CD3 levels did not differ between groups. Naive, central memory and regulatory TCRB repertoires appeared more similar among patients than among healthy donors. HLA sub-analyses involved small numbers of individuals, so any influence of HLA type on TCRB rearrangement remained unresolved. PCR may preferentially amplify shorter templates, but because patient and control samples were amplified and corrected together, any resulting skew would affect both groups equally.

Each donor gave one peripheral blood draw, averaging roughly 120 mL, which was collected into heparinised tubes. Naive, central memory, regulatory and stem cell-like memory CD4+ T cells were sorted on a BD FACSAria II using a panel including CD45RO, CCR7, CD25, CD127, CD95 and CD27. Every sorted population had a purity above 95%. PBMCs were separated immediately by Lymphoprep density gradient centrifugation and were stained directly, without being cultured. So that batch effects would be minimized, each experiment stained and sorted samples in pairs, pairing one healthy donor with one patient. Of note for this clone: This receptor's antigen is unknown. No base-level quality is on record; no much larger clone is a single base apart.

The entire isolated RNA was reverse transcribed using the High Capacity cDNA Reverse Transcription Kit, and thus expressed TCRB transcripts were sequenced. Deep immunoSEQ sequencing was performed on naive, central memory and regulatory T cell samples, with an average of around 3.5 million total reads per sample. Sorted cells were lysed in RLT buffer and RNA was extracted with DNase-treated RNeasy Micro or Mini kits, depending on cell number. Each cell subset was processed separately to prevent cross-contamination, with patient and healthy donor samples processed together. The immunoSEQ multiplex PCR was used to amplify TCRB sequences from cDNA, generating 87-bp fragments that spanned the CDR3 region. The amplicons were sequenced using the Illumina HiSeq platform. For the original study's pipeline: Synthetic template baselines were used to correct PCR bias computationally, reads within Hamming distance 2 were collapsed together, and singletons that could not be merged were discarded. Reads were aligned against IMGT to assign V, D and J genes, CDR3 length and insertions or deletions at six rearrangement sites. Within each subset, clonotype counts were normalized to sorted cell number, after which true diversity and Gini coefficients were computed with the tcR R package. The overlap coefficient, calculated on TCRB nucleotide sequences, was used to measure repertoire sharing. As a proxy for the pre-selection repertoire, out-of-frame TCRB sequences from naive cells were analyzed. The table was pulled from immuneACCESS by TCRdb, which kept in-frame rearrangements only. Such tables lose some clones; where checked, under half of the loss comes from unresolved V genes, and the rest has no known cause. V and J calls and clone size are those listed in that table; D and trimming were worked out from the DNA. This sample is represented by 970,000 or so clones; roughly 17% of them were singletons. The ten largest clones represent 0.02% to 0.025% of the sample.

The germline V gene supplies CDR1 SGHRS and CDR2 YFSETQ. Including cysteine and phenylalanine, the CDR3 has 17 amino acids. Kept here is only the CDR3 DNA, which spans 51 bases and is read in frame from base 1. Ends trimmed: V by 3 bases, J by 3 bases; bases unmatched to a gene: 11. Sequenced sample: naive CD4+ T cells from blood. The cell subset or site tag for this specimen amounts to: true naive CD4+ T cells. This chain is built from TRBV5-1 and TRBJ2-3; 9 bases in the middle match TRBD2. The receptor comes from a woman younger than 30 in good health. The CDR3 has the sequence CASSSISAGGPTDTQYF. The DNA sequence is TGCGCCAGCAGCTCGATTTCGGCGGGAGGGCCAACAGATACGCAGTATTTT.